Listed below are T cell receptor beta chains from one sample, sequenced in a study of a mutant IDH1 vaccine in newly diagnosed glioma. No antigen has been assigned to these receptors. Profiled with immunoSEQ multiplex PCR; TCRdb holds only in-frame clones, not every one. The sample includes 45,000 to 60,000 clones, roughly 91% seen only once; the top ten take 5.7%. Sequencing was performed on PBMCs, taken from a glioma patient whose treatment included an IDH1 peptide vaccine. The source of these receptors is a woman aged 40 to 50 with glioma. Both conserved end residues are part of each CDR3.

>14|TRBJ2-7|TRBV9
CASSVAAGAYEQYF
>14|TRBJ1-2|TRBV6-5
CASSSSRGLDGYTF
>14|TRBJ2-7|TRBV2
CASSEQGETYEQYF
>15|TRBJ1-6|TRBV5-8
CASSYAGTGFSPLHF
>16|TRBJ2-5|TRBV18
CASSPTTSLASETQYF
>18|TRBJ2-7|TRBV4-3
CASSLEGTSGRQTYEQYF
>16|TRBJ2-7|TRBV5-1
CASSLAGTGGPNEQYF
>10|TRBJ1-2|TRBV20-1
CSAPVRDYTF
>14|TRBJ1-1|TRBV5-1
CASSLEQGRTEAFF
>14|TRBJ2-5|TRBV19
CASSMRELGETQYF
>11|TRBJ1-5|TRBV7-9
CASSSGGAQHF
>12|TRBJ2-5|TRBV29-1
CSVRGESETQYF
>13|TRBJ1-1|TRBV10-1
CASSEGRDRKAFF
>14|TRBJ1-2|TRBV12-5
CASGLAQGMGGYTF
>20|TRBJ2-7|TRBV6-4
CASSPMGDYSFEVGVGEQYF
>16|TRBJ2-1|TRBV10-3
CAISDPGTSGTIEQFF
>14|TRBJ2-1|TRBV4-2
CASSQDVRPNEQFF
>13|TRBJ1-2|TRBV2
CASSEVGGSGYTF
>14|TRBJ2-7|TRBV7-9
CASSFRDRAYEQYF
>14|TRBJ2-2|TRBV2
CASSEVGGTGELFF
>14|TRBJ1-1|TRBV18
CASSSTGVRTEAFF
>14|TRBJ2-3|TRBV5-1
CASSWTGGPDTQYF
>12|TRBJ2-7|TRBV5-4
CASSFAGYEQYF
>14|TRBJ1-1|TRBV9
CASSQGGVNTEAFF
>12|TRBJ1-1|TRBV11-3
CASSLDGTEAFF
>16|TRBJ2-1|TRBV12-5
CASGLVVSGGAHEQFF
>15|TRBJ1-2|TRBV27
CASSFRQGPTGGYTF
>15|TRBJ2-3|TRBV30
CAWRGLAGITDTQYF
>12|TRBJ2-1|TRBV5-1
CASSLPRNEQFF
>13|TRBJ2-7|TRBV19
CASSHRGLYEQYF
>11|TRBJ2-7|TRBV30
CAWSVTYEQYF
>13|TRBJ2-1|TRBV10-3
CAISESGLVEQFF
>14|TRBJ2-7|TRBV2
CASKGDGFSYEQYF
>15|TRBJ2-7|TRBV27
CASSPRWDRPYEQYF
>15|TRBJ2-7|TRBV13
CASSLRRGLMGEQYF
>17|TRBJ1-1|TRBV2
CASSDSGTGGKNTEAFF
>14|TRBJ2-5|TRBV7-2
CASSSQGPQETQYF
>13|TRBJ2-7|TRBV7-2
CASSLERSYEQYF
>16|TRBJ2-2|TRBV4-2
CASSLGRYTNTGELFF
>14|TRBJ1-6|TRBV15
CATSRDRGLPPLHF
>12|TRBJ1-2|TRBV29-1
CSVSTDPYGYTF
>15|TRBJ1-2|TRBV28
CASTEPTGRRGGYTF
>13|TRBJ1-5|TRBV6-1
CASSEEGGQPQHF
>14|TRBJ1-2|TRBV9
CASSGDRVNYGYTF
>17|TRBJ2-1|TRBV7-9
CASSLASGTHITNEQFF
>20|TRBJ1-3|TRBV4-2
CASSQHQILQGLLSGNTIYF
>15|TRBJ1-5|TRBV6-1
CASSESVGFNQPQHF
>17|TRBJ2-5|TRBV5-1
CASSPGTSGRARETQYF
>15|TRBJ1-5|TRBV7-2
CASSLQGQGFQPQHF
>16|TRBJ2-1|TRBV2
CASSPTSGSSYNEQFF
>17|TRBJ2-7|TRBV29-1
CSVGGWVATGASYEQYF